What follows is one T cell receptor beta chain and its context. The antigen is not known. The data were taken from a study of cytomegalovirus exposure and HLA in healthy donors. Overall study: As an earlier analysis found, around 170 million T cells yielded some 120 million unique TCR beta sequences. Study results and caveats: For most subjects, TCR beta sequences were reported to predict HLA-A and HLA-B alleles with accuracy. TCR beta V- and J-gene trimming was later associated with a missense DCLRE1C variant.

With 60 Vbeta and 13 Jbeta primers, the PCR was carried out. Clones were sequenced by immunoSEQ multiplex PCR, and TCRdb holds only the in-frame ones, with some missing. This repertoire shows about 170,000 clones, 75% to 90% found once; its top ten account for around 4.4%. The TCR sequence derives from a woman between 50 and 59 years old in good health and CMV-seropositive. The sample was PBMCs.

The CDR3 spells CASSWVGGRFPYGYTF. DNA for the CDR3: TGTGCCAGCAGTTGGGTGGGAGGCCGCTTCCCCTATGGCTACACCTTC. The chain combines TRBV27 with TRBJ1-2; the D is unclear. CDR1 MNHEY and CDR2 SMNVEV come from the germline V gene (reference sequence). Deletions cut 4 bases from V and 4 bases from J, with 19 bases between. This CDR3 has 16 amino acids.